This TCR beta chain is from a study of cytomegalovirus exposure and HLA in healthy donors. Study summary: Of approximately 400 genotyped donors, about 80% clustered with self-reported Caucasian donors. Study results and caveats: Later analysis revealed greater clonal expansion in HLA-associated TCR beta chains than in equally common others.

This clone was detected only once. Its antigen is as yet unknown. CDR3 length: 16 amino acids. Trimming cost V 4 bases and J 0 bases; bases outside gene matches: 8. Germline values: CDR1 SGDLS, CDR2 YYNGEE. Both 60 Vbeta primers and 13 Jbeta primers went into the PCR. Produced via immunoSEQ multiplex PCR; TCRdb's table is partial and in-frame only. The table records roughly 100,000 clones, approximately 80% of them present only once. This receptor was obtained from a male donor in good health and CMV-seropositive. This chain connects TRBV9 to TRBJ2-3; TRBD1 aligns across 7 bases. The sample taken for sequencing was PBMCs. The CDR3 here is CASSLRQGLSTDTQYF. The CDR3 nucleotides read TGTGCCAGCAGCCTCAGACAGGGCCTGAGCACAGATACGCAGTATTTT.